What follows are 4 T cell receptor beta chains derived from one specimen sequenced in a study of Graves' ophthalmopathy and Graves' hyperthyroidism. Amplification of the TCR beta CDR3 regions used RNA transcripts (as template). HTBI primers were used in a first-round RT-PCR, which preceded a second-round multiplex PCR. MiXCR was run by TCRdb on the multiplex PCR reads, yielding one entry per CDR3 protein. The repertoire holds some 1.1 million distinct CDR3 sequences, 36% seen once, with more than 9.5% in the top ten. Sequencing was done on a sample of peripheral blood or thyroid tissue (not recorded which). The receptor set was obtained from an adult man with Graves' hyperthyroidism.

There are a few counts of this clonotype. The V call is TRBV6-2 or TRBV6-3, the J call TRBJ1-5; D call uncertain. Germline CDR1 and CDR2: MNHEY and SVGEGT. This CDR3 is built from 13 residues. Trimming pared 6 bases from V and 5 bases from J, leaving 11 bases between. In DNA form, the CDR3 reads TGTGCCAGCAGACCAGACCCCTATCAGCCCCAGCATTTT. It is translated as CASRPDPYQPQHF.

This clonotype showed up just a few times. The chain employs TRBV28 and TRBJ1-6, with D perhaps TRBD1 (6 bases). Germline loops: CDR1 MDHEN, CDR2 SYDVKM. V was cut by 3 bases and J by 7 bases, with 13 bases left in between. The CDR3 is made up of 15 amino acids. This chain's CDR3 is CASSLEQGSNSPLHF. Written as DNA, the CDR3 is TGTGCCAGCAGTTTGGAACAGGGATCAAATTCACCCCTCCACTTT. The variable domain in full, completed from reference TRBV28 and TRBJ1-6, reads DVKVTQSSRYLVKRTGEKVFLECVQDMDHENMFWYRQDPGLGLRLIYFSYDVKMKEKGDIPEGYSVSREKKERFSLILESASTNQTSMYLCASSLEQGSNSPLHFGNGTRLTVT.

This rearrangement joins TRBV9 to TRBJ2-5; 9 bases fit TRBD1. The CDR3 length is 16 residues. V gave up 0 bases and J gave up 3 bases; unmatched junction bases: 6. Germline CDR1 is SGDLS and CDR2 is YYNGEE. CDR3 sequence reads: CASSVGGQGIKETQYF. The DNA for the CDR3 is TGTGCCAGCAGCGTAGGGGGACAGGGAATTAAAGAGACCCAGTACTTC.

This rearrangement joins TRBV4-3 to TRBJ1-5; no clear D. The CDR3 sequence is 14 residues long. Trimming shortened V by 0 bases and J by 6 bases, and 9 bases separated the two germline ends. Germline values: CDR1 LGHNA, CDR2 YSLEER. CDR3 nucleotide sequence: TGCGCCAGCAGCCAAGATTCTCGTGTTCAGCCCCAGCATTTT. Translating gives CASSQDSRVQPQHF.